This T cell receptor beta chain was captured in a study of blood T cell repertoires in COVID-19. Study-wide background: Collection of acute and convalescent COVID-19 samples took place in the United States, Italy and Spain.

Sequencing used immunoSEQ multiplex PCR; TCRdb keeps in-frame clones, though not all of them. This table holds about 240,000 clones, roughly nine tenths found once. Sequenced input: peripheral blood. The source is a man aged 55-75 years with acute or convalescent COVID-19.

CDR3 coding DNA: TGTGCCAGCAGCTCCCGAACGGGAAATGAGCAGTTCTTC. It yields the protein CASSSRTGNEQFF. This rearrangement joins TRBV7-2 to TRBJ2-1, with a possible D match to TRBD2 (5 bases). With 4 bases removed from V and 7 bases from J, the gap between germline ends came to 11 bases. CDR3 length: 13 amino acids. Germline lookup yields CDR1 SGHTA and CDR2 FQGNSA.